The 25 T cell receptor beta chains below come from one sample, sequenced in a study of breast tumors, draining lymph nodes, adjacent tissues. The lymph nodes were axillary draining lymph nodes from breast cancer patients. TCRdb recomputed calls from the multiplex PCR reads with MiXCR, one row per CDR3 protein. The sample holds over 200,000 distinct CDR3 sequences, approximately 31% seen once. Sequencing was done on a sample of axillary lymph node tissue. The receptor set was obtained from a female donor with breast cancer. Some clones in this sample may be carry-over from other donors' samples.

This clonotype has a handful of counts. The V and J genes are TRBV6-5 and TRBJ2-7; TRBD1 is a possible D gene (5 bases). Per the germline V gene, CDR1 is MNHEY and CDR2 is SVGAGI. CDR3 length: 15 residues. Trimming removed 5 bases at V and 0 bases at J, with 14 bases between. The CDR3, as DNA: TGTGCCAGCAGTCACGCAGGGCAGAGCTCCTACGAGCAGTACTTC. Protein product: CASSHAGQSSYEQYF.

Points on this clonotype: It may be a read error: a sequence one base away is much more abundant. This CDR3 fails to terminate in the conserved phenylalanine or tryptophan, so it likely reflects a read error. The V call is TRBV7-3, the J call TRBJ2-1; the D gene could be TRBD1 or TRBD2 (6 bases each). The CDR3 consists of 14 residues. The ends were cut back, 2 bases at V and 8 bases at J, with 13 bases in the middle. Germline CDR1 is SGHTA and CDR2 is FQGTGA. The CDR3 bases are TGTGCCAGCAGCTTAGGTCAAGGGGGGTATGAGCAGTTCCTC. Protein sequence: CASSLGQGGYEQFL.

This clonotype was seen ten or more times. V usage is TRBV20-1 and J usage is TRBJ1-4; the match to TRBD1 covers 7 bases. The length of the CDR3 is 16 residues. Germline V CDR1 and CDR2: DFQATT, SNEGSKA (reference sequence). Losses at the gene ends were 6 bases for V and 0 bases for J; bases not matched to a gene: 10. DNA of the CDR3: TGCAGTGCAAAGGACAGGAAAACACCAACTAATGAAAAACTGTTTTTT. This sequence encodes CSAKDRKTPTNEKLFF.

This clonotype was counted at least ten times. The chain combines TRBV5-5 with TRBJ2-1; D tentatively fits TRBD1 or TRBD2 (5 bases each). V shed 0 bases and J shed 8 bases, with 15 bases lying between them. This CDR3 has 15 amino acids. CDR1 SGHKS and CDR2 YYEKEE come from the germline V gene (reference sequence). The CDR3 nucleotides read TGTGCCAGCAGCTTGGTCGTTCCGGGGCGAGATGAGCAGTTCTTC. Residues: CASSLVVPGRDEQFF.

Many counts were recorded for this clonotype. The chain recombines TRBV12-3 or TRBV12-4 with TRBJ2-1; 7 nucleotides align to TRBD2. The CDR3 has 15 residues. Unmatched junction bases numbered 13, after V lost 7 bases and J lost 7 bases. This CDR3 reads CASTMIEGGRNEQFF. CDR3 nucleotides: TGTGCCAGCACGATGATTGAGGGAGGGCGAAATGAGCAGTTCTTC.

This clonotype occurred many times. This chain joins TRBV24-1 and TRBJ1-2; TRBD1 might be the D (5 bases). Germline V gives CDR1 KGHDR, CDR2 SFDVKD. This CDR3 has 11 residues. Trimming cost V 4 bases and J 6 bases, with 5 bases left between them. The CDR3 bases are TGTGCCACCAGTGAGGGGGATGGCTACACCTTC. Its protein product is CATSEGDGYTF.

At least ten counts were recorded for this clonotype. CDR3 DNA: TGTGCCAGCAGCCGCAGGGAGGGAAATTCACCCCTCCACTTT. It specifies CASSRREGNSPLHF. V and J are TRBV11-2 and TRBJ1-6; a possible D gene is TRBD1 (5 bases). The V end lost 5 bases, the J end lost 7 bases, and 12 bases lay between the germline ends. The CDR3 spans 14 residues. Germline CDR1 reads SGHAT; CDR2 reads FQNNGV.

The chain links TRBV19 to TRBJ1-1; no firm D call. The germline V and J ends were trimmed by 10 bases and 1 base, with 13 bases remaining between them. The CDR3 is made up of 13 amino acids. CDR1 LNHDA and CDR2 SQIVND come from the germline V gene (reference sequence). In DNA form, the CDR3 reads TGTGCCATTAAGGCTACAGCGAACACTGAAGCTTTCTTT. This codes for CAIKATANTEAFF. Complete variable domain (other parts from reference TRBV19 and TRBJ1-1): DGGITQSPKYLFRKEGQNVTLSCEQNLNHDAMYWYRQDPGQGLRLIYYSQIVNDFQKGDIAEGYSVSREKKESFPLTVTSAQKNPTAFYLCAIKATANTEAFFGQGTRLTVV.

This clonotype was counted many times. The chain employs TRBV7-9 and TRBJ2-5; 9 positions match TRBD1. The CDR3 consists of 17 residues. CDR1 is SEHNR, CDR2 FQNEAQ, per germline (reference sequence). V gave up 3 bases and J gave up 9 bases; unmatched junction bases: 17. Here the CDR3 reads CASSFRTGASFGEPQYF. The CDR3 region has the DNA TGTGCCAGCAGCTTCCGGACAGGGGCGTCATTTGGGGAGCCCCAGTACTTC.

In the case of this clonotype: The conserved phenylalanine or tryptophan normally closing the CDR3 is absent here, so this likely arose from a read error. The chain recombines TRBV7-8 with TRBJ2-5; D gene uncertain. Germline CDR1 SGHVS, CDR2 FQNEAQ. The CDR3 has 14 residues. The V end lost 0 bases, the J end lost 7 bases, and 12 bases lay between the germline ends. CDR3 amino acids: CASSLAGKWGTQYL. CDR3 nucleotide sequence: TGTGCCAGCAGCTTAGCGGGGAAGTGGGGGACCCAGTACCTC.

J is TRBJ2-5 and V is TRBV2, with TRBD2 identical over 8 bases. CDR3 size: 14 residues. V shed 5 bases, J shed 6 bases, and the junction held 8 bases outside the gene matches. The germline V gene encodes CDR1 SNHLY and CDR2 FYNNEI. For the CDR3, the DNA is TGTGCCAGCAGTAACCGGGAGGGCAAGCAGACCCAGTACTTC. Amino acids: CASSNREGKQTQYF.

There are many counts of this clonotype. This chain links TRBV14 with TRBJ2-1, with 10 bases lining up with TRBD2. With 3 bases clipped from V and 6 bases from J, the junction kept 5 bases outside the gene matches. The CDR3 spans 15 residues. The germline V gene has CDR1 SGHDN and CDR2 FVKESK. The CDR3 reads CASSQWLAGANEQFF. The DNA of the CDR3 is TGTGCCAGCAGCCAGTGGCTAGCGGGAGCCAATGAGCAGTTCTTC.

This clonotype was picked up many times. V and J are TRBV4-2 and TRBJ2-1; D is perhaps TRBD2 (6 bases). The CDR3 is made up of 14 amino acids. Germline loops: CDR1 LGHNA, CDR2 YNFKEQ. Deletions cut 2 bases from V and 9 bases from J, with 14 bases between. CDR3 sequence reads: CASSQQTSSAEQFF. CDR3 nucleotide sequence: TGTGCCAGCAGCCAACAAACTTCTAGCGCTGAGCAGTTCTTC.

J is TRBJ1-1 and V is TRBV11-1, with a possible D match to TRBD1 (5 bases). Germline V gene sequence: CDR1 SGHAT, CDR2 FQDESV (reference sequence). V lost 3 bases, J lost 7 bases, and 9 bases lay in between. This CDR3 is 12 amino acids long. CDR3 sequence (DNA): TGTGCCAGCAGCTTCCGGGGACGTGAAGCTTTCTTT. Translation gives CASSFRGREAFF.

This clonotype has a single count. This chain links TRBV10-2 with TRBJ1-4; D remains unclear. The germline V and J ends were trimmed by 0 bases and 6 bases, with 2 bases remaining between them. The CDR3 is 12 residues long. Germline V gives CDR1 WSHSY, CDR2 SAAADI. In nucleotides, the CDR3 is TGCGCCAGCAGTGAGTCTGATGAAAAACTGTTTTTT. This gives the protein CASSESDEKLFF.

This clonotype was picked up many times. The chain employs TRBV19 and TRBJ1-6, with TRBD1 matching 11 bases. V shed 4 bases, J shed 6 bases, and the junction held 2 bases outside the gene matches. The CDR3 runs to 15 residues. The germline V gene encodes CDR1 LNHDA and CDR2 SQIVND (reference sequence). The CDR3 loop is CASSTGQGANSPLHF. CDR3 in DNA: TGTGCCAGTAGTACCGGACAGGGGGCTAATTCACCCCTCCACTTT.

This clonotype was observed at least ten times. CDR3 DNA sequence: TGTGCCAGCGGCGGGACAGGGGCCTACGAGCAGTACTTC. It specifies CASGGTGAYEQYF. The rearrangement uses TRBV9 and TRBJ2-7; 10 bases match TRBD1. Trimming at V came to 7 bases and at J to 2 bases, leaving 3 bases not matched to a gene. The germline V gene encodes CDR1 SGDLS and CDR2 YYNGEE. The length of the CDR3 is 13 residues.

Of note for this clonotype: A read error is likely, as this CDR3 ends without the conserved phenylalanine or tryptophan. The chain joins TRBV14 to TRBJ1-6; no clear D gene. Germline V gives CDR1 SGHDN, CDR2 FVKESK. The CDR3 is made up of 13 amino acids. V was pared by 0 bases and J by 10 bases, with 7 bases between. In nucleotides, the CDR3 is TGTGCCAGCAGCCAAGAGGGTCAATCACCCCTCCACTCT. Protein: CASSQEGQSPLHS.

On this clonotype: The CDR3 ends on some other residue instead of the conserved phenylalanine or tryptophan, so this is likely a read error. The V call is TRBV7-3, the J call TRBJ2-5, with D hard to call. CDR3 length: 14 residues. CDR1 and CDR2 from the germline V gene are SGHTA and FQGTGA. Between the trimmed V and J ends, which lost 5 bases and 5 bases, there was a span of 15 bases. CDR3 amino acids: CASSVSRVNETQYL. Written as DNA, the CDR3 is TGTGCCAGCAGCGTATCAAGGGTGAATGAGACCCAGTACCTC.

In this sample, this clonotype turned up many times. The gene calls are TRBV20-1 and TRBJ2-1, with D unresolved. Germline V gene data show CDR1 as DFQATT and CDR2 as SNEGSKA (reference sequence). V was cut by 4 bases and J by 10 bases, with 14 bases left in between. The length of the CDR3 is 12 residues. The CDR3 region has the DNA TGCAGTGCTACGTCCCCTGGAGAAGAGCAGTTCTTC. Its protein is CSATSPGEEQFF.

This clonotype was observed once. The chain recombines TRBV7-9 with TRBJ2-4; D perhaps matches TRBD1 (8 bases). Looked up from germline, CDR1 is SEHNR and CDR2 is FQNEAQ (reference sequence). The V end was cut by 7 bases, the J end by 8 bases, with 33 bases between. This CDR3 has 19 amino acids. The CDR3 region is CASNPSGSYGQGFSDIQYF. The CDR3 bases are TGTGCCAGCAATCCTAGCGGCTCCTATGGACAGGGTTTTTCAGACATTCAGTACTTC. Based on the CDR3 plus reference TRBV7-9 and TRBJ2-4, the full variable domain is DTGVSQNPRHKITKRGQNVTFRCDPISEHNRLYWYRQTLGQGPEFLTYFQNEAQLEKSRLLSDRFSAERPKGSFSTLEIQRTEQGDSAMYLCASNPSGSYGQGFSDIQYFGAGTRLSVL.

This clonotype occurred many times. Here the CDR3 DNA reads TGTGCCAGCAGTAGTCCCAGGGCGGGAGATACGCAGTATTTT. This codes for CASSSPRAGDTQYF. The chain couples TRBV6-5 to TRBJ2-3, with D possibly being TRBD1 or TRBD2 (5 bases each). The CDR3 extends over 14 amino acids. CDR1 MNHEY and CDR2 SVGAGI come from the germline V gene. V lost 5 bases to trimming and J lost 5 bases, with 14 bases between them.

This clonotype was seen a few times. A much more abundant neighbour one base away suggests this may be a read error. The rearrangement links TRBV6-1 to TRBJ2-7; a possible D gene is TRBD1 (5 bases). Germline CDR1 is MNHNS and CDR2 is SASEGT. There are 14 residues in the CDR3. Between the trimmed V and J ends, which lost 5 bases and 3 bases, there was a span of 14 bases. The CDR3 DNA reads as TGTGCCAGCAGTCTGGGGCGGACGGGCTACGAGCAGTACTTC. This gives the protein CASSLGRTGYEQYF.

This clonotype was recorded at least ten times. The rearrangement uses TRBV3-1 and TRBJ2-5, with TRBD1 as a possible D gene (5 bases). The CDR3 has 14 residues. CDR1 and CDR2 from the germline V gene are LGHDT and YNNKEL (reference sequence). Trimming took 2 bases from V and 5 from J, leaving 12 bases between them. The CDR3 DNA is TGTGCCAGCAGCCAACGTGGGGCTTGGGAGACCCAGTACTTC. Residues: CASSQRGAWETQYF.

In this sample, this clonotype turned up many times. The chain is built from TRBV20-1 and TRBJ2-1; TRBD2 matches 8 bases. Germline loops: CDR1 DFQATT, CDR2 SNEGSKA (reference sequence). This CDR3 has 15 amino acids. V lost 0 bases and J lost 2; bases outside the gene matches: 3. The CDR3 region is CSARDSSGPYNEQFF. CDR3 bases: TGCAGTGCTAGAGACTCTAGCGGGCCCTACAATGAGCAGTTCTTC.